A single sample is the source of the 20 T cell receptor beta chains below, sequenced in a study of T cell responses to AZD1222 COVID-19 vaccine. Libraries were prepared by immunoSEQ multiplex PCR; TCRdb keeps only in-frame clonotypes and omits some of them. This sample has some 110,000 clones, with about nine tenths found just once. Specimen: peripheral blood, collected on day 0 of AZD1222 vaccination. The receptors stem from an adult in good health.

The chain employs TRBV13 and TRBJ2-1, with D uncertain. Germline loops: CDR1 PRHDT, CDR2 FYEKMQ (reference sequence). The CDR3 is 12 amino acids. V was shortened by 5 bases and J by 3 bases, with 5 bases between the two germline ends. Here the CDR3 reads CASSVLYNEQFF. The CDR3 nucleotides are TGTGCCAGCAGCGTGCTCTACAATGAGCAGTTCTTC.

The chain employs TRBV9 and TRBJ1-6; 7 bases are a match to TRBD1. The length of the CDR3 is 15 residues. V lost 0 bases, J lost 5 bases, and 2 bases stayed unmatched. Germline V lookup: CDR1 SGDLS, CDR2 YYNGEE. The CDR3 DNA is TGTGCCAGCAGCGTAGGGGGACAGAATAATTCACCCCTCCACTTT. It encodes CASSVGGQNNSPLHF.

V is TRBV30 and J is TRBJ1-5; 8 bases are shared with TRBD1. The CDR3 covers 13 residues. Germline CDR1 reads GTSNPN; CDR2 reads SVGIG (reference sequence). CDR3 region: CASQGQAGQPQHF. CDR3 DNA sequence: TGTGCTTCACAGGGACAGGCAGGACAGCCCCAGCATTTT.

J is TRBJ2-3 and V is TRBV6-5; D is undetermined. With 5 bases removed from V and 5 bases from J, the gap between germline ends came to 5 bases. Germline V CDR1 and CDR2: MNHEY, SVGAGI. This CDR3 is 11 amino acids long. The CDR3 sequence: CASSRRDTQYF. The CDR3 DNA reads TGTGCCAGCAGTCGCCGAGATACGCAGTATTTT.

This rearrangement joins TRBV30 to TRBJ2-3, with D perhaps matching TRBD2 (5 bases). The CDR3 is made up of 15 amino acids. Germline V lookup: CDR1 GTSNPN, CDR2 SVGIG (reference sequence). V lost 0 bases to trimming and J lost 0 bases, with 10 bases between them. The CDR3 here is CAWSVKAESTDTQYF. The CDR3 DNA follows: TGTGCCTGGAGTGTTAAAGCGGAGAGCACAGATACGCAGTATTTT.

There are a few counts of this clone. The CDR3 DNA follows: TGTGCCAGCAGCCCAACAGCCGGGACAGGGTCCTACGAGCAGTACTTC. Translating it yields CASSPTAGTGSYEQYF. This rearrangement joins TRBV27 to TRBJ2-7; 9 positions match TRBD1. The CDR3 extends over 16 amino acids. The germline V gene encodes CDR1 MNHEY and CDR2 SMNVEV (reference sequence). Unmatched junction bases numbered 10, after V lost 6 bases and J lost 1 base.

The chain links TRBV2 to TRBJ1-5; the D is unclear. CDR1 is SNHLY, CDR2 FYNNEI, per germline. The length of the CDR3 is 13 residues. The V end lost 6 bases, the J end lost 5 bases, and 11 bases lay between the germline ends. CDR3 protein: CASRGWSDQPQHF. DNA of the CDR3: TGTGCCAGCAGAGGGTGGTCCGATCAGCCCCAGCATTTT. The entire variable domain, with the rest obtained from reference TRBV2 and TRBJ1-5, is as follows: EPEVTQTPSHQVTQMGQEVILRCVPISNHLYFYWYRQILGQKVEFLVSFYNNEISEKSEIFDDQFSVERPDGSNFTLKIRSTKLEDSAMYFCASRGWSDQPQHFGDGTRLSIL.

This chain uses TRBV24-1 with TRBJ2-1, with D hard to call. CDR1 is KGHDR and CDR2 is SFDVKD in the germline V gene. V was pared by 4 bases and J by 5 bases, with 5 bases between. CDR3 length: 12 amino acids. The CDR3 region has the DNA TGTGCCACCAGTGAAAGGGACAATGAGCAGTTCTTC. It translates to CATSERDNEQFF.

This sequence joins TRBV10-3 and TRBJ1-1, with 8 nucleotides matching TRBD1. V gave up 11 bases and J gave up 2 bases; unmatched junction bases: 13. CDR3 length: 15 residues. Germline V lookup: CDR1 ENHRY, CDR2 SYGVKD. This CDR3 reads CAARIQGGLNTEAFF. The CDR3 region has the DNA TGTGCCGCCCGAATACAGGGGGGACTAAACACTGAAGCTTTCTTT.

The CDR3 loop reads CASGTGANYEQYF. CDR3 DNA: TGCGCCAGCGGCACAGGGGCCAACTACGAGCAGTACTTC. This chain connects TRBV10-1 to TRBJ2-7, with 7 bases aligning to TRBD1. The CDR3 covers 13 residues. Trimming removed 8 bases from V and 3 bases from J; junction bases left unmatched: 7. Germline values: CDR1 WNHNN, CDR2 SYGVQD (reference sequence).

The J gene is TRBJ1-6, the V gene TRBV30; D is uncertain. The CDR3 length is 13 residues. The germline V gene encodes CDR1 GTSNPN and CDR2 SVGIG (reference sequence). The V end was cut by 3 bases, the J end by 5 bases, with 8 bases between. CDR3 DNA sequence: TGTGCCTGGAGAGGTCATAATAATTCACCCCTCCACTTT. Translating it yields CAWRGHNNSPLHF.

The genes are TRBV14 and TRBJ1-2; a weak D match, TRBD1 (6 bases). Trimming left V 0 bases short and J 4 bases short, with 15 bases between. This CDR3 is 16 amino acids long. Looked up from germline, CDR1 is SGHDN and CDR2 is FVKESK. CDR3 sequence: CASSQDSRGLSYGYTF. The CDR3 nucleotides read TGTGCCAGCAGCCAAGATTCCAGGGGCCTGAGCTATGGCTACACCTTC.

This sequence joins TRBV27 and TRBJ2-5; 7 bases line up with TRBD2. The CDR3 totals 16 residues. Losses at the gene ends were 1 base for V and 2 bases for J; bases not matched to a gene: 7. Germline V gives CDR1 MNHEY, CDR2 SMNVEV (reference sequence). CDR3 in DNA: TGTGCCAGCAGTTTATTATGGCGGGGGAGTCAAGAGACCCAGTACTTC. Its translation is CASSLLWRGSQETQYF.

The chain uses TRBV2 and TRBJ1-4, with a weak D call TRBD1 (5 bases). The V end lost 1 base, the J end lost 6 bases, and 9 bases lay between the germline ends. The V gene's germline CDR1 is SNHLY and CDR2 FYNNEI. CDR3 length: 14 residues. Here the CDR3 reads CASSEVQGDEKLFF. The CDR3 bases are TGTGCCAGCAGTGAAGTCCAGGGTGATGAAAAACTGTTTTTT.

The gene calls are TRBV5-3 and TRBJ1-1; D is perhaps TRBD1 (5 bases). TRBV5-3 is an ORF, and what it does is uncertain. The length of the CDR3 is 16 residues. Trimming stripped 0 bases from V and 5 bases from J, with 17 bases between. In DNA form, the CDR3 reads TGTGCCAGAAGCTTGGATTCCTCCGGGGGGAGAACTGAAGCTTTCTTT. Protein product: CARSLDSSGGRTEAFF.

V and J are TRBV7-9 and TRBJ1-1, with TRBD1 identical over 8 bases. From germline, CDR1 is SEHNR and CDR2 FQNEAQ (reference sequence). The trim removed 2 bases at V and 0 bases at J, leaving 14 bases unmatched. There are 19 residues in the CDR3. In DNA, the CDR3 is TGTGCCAGCAGCTTACCGACCCACGGGACAGGCGACTTGAACACTGAAGCTTTCTTT. Its protein is CASSLPTHGTGDLNTEAFF.

This chain uses TRBV12-3 or TRBV12-4 with TRBJ1-1; TRBD1 matches 8 bases. J was trimmed by 6 bases and V by 5 bases; bases with no gene match: 5. The CDR3 totals 13 residues. This chain's CDR3 is CASSAGGAAEAFF. The DNA of the CDR3 is TGTGCCAGCAGTGCAGGGGGCGCCGCTGAAGCTTTCTTT.

The chain couples TRBV27 to TRBJ2-5; D may be TRBD1 (6 bases). The CDR3 runs 13 residues. Germline lookup yields CDR1 MNHEY and CDR2 SMNVEV (reference sequence). Trimming cost V 3 bases and J 5 bases, with 10 bases left between them. The DNA for the CDR3 is TGTGCCAGCAGTTTGAACAGGGCTGAGACCCAGTACTTC. This translates into CASSLNRAETQYF.

This clone showed up just a few times. The V and J genes are TRBV29-1 and TRBJ1-1; D gene unclear. The V gene lost 4 bases and the J gene lost 0 bases, with 6 bases spanning the gap. Germline V gene sequence: CDR1 SQVTM, CDR2 ANQGSEA. This CDR3 has 12 residues. This CDR3 reads CSVVVVNTEAFF. The CDR3 DNA follows: TGCAGCGTTGTGGTGGTGAACACTGAAGCTTTCTTT.

V and J are TRBV6-4 and TRBJ2-7; 7 nucleotides match TRBD1. Unmatched junction bases numbered 2, after V lost 6 bases and J lost 0 bases. This CDR3 is built from 13 residues. Germline CDR1 MRHNA, CDR2 SNTAGT. This CDR3 reads CASRGDSSYEQYF. CDR3 nucleotide sequence: TGTGCCAGCAGGGGGGACAGCTCCTACGAGCAGTACTTC.